The rows below give T cell receptor beta chains drawn from one sample of a study of blood T cell repertoires in COVID-19. Sequencing used immunoSEQ multiplex PCR; TCRdb keeps in-frame clones, though not all of them. The sample contains approximately 64,000 clones, around 90% of which appear only once. The sample was PBMCs or T cells enriched from blood (not recorded which). The receptors shown here come from a middle-aged woman who had recovered from COVID-19. Each CDR3 is given with its conserved first and last residue. A D gene is named only where the DNA matches it firmly. Size values are once, few and many counts, or a class for expanded clones, and some rows have none.

clone_size,d_call,j_call,v_call,cdr3_nt,cdr3_aa
.,TRBD1,TRBJ1-2,TRBV12-5,TGTGCTAGTGGTCCCCGGACAGGGAACTATGGCTACACCTTC,CASGPRTGNYGYTF
.,TRBD1,TRBJ1-5,TRBV6-5,TGTGCCAGCAGCCCACAGGGGAATAGCAATCAGCCCCAGCATTTT,CASSPQGNSNQPQHF
.,TRBD2,TRBJ2-3,TRBV11-2,TGTGCCAGCAGCTTAAACAGCGGGGGGGCTATTTACACAGATACGCAGTATTTT,CASSLNSGGAIYTDTQYF
.,.,TRBJ2-1,TRBV19,TGTGCCAGTAGTATAGGAGGAGCTAGAGGTAATAATGAGCAGTTCTTC,CASSIGGARGNNEQFF
.,TRBD2,TRBJ2-5,TRBV6-1,TGTGCCAGCAGTGAGAGCGGGGGGACCTGGGGGACCCAGTACTTC,CASSESGGTWGTQYF
.,.,TRBJ1-5,TRBV6-5,TGTGCCAGCAGTTCAACTTATAGCAATCAGCCCCAGCATTTT,CASSSTYSNQPQHF
.,TRBD1,TRBJ2-7,TRBV7-6,TGTGCCAGCAGCTACGGGACAGGGGCCAACGAGCAGTACTTC,CASSYGTGANEQYF
once,.,TRBJ2-1,TRBV12-5,TGTGCTAGTGGTTTGGTAGGTTTTGGGGGGAGCTCCTACAATGAGCAGTTCTTC,CASGLVGFGGSSYNEQFF
.,.,TRBJ2-3,TRBV11-3,TGTGCCAGCAGCTTAGGGAGGGGACAGAGCACAGATACGCAGTATTTT,CASSLGRGQSTDTQYF
.,.,TRBJ1-2,TRBV12-3/TRBV12-4,TGTGCCAGCCTTGGGGGCTTTTCCTATGGCTACACCTTC,CASLGGFSYGYTF
few,.,TRBJ1-2,TRBV2,TGTGCCAGCAGTGAGATTTCGAGGAGCTATGGCTACACCTTC,CASSEISRSYGYTF
once,.,TRBJ2-3,TRBV24-1,TGTGCCACCAGTGACGCGCTAGGAACAGATACGCAGTATTTT,CATSDALGTDTQYF
large,.,TRBJ1-5,TRBV6-4,TGTGCCAGCAGTGAAGATCCCGGGGGCAATCAGCCCCAGCATTTT,CASSEDPGGNQPQHF
.,TRBD1,TRBJ2-5,TRBV5-1,TGCGCCAGCAGCTTCGGGGACAGAGACCAAGAGACCCAGTACTTC,CASSFGDRDQETQYF
.,.,TRBJ1-2,TRBV19,TGTGCCAGTAGTGTTAACAGGGATACGCGCGGCTACACCTTC,CASSVNRDTRGYTF
.,.,TRBJ1-3,TRBV7-2,TGTGCCAGCAGCTTAGACCAGGTTATCTCTGGAAACACCATATATTTT,CASSLDQVISGNTIYF
.,.,TRBJ2-3,TRBV29-1,TGCAGCGTTGAGGATGGGGGGACAGATACGCAGTATTTT,CSVEDGGTDTQYF
many,TRBD1,TRBJ1-2,TRBV5-6,TGTGCCAGCAGCTTAGGGACAGGGGGTCGGTATGGCTACACCTTC,CASSLGTGGRYGYTF
.,TRBD1,TRBJ1-1,TRBV6-5,TGTGCCAGCAGACTCAGGGGGCGAACTGAAGCTTTCTTT,CASRLRGRTEAFF
.,.,TRBJ2-2,TRBV7-6,TGTGCCAGCAGCTTCCGGAGGGGCGACACCGGGGAGCTGTTTTTT,CASSFRRGDTGELFF
.,.,TRBJ1-2,TRBV7-9,TGTGCCAGCAGCTTAGCGGGGGGGATTGGCTACACCTTC,CASSLAGGIGYTF
.,TRBD1,TRBJ2-7,TRBV4-1,TGCGCCAGCAGCCAACAGCTGACAGGGTTGCTCGAGCAGTACTTC,CASSQQLTGLLEQYF
.,.,TRBJ1-6,TRBV5-8,TGTGCCAGCAGCTTGGGACAGGAGAATTCACCCCTCCACTTT,CASSLGQENSPLHF
.,TRBD2,TRBJ2-6,TRBV2,TGTGCCAGCAGTAGCGGGGGAGGGAGAGGGGCCAACGTCCTGACTTTC,CASSSGGGRGANVLTF
.,TRBD2,TRBJ2-1,TRBV5-1,TGCGCCAGCAGCTTCTCTAGCGGGGGTCCCTACAATGAGCAGTTCTTC,CASSFSSGGPYNEQFF
.,.,TRBJ1-2,TRBV13,TGTGCCAGCAGCTTAGGTCATAAAGGCGGGGACGGGGGCTACACCTTC,CASSLGHKGGDGGYTF
.,TRBD1,TRBJ1-1,TRBV6-4,TGTGCCAGCAGTCGGGGGACAGGAGAGATGACTGAAGCTTTCTTT,CASSRGTGEMTEAFF
.,.,TRBJ2-3,TRBV3-1/TRBV3-2,TGTGCCAGCAGCCAAGCCCACAAGGGGCCCCTCACAGATACGCAGTATTTT,CASSQAHKGPLTDTQYF
.,.,TRBJ1-1,TRBV27,TGTGCCAGCAGGGGTCAGACAGTAACTGAAGCTTTCTTT,CASRGQTVTEAFF
.,.,TRBJ1-1,TRBV11-3,TGTGCCAGCCGACAGGACCTGAACACTGAAGCTTTCTTT,CASRQDLNTEAFF
.,TRBD2,TRBJ2-3,TRBV19,TGTGCCAGTAGTATTGGTAGCGGGGGAGCAGATACGCAGTATTTT,CASSIGSGGADTQYF
.,.,TRBJ1-2,TRBV9,TGTGCCAGCAGCGTAGGAAGTTACTCTCTTTATGGCTACACCTTC,CASSVGSYSLYGYTF
once,.,TRBJ1-1,TRBV7-2,TGTGCCAGCAGCCCCTGGCGGGACACTGAAGCTTTCTTT,CASSPWRDTEAFF
.,TRBD2,TRBJ2-1,TRBV11-2,TGTGCCAGCAGCTTCAGGGGCGCGGGGGGCAACAATGAGCAGTTCTTC,CASSFRGAGGNNEQFF
.,TRBD1,TRBJ1-3,TRBV6-6,TGTGCCAGCAGGTCAGCCCAGGACAGGGGTGGAAACACCATATATTTT,CASRSAQDRGGNTIYF
.,.,TRBJ2-7,TRBV19,TGTGCCAGTACCAAAAACGGGGCAGGGGAGCCCTACGAGCAGTACTTC,CASTKNGAGEPYEQYF
.,TRBD1,TRBJ1-2,TRBV5-1,TGCGCCAGCAGCTTGGGTCCGGACAGGGAGTATGGCTACACCTTC,CASSLGPDREYGYTF
.,.,TRBJ1-1,TRBV5-1,TGCGCCAGCAGCTTGGATGGGGAAGGGGGCACTGAAGCTTTCTTT,CASSLDGEGGTEAFF